This T cell receptor beta chain was profiled in a study of cytomegalovirus exposure and HLA in healthy donors. Regarding the study as a whole: Most TCR sequences showed up rarely, but some public TCRs showed up in many donors. Associated with cytomegalovirus, according to the listing, were some 180 TCR beta chains. According to reports, the classifier identified cytomegalovirus status with high specificity and sensitivity.

V lost 5 bases, J lost 5 bases, and 9 bases stayed unmatched. The CDR3 is made up of 16 amino acids. From germline, CDR1 is SGHVS and CDR2 FQNEAQ. Method: immunoSEQ multiplex PCR; TCRdb's copy keeps in-frame clones and lacks some. The profile covers about 120,000 clones, with about 96% appearing a single time and 1.5% to 2% taken by the ten largest. Notes on this clone: Its matching antigen is unknown.

The donors were part of the validation cohort of 120 subjects. That cohort was separate from the first cohort, which comprised about 730 subjects. The source is a man younger than 35 in good health and CMV-seronegative. This chain connects TRBV7-8 to TRBJ2-7; 13 bases agree with TRBD2. The sample taken for sequencing was PBMCs. The CDR3 coding sequence is TGTGCCAGCAGCCCCAGAGGACTAGCGGGAGTTAACGAGCAGTACTTC. Encoded protein: CASSPRGLAGVNEQYF. Complete variable domain (other parts from reference TRBV7-8 and TRBJ2-7): GAGVSQSPRYKVAKRGQDVALRCDPISGHVSLFWYQQALGQGPEFLTYFQNEAQLDKSGLPSDRFFAERPEGSVSTLKIQRTQQEDSAVYLCASSPRGLAGVNEQYFGPGTRLTVT.